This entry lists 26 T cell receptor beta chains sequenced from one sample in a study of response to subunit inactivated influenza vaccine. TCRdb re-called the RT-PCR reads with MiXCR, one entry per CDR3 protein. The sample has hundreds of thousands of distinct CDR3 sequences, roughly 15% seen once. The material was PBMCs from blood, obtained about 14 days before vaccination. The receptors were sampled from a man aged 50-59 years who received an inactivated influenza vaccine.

The CDR3 here is CSARVPGKQTQYF. CDR3 DNA sequence: TGCAGTGCTAGAGTCCCAGGGAAGCAGACCCAGTACTTC. This chain connects TRBV20-1 to TRBJ2-5; TRBD1 is a possible D gene (5 bases). This CDR3 region has 13 residues. CDR1 is DFQATT, CDR2 SNEGSKA, per germline (reference sequence). The ends were cut back, 1 base at V and 6 bases at J, with 12 bases in the middle.

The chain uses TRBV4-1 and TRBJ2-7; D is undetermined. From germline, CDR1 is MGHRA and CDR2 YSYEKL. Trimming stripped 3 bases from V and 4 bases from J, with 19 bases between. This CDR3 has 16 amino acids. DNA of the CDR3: TGCGCCAGCAGCCAGAAATCCGGGCTCCAGACGTACGAGCAGTACTTC. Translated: CASSQKSGLQTYEQYF.

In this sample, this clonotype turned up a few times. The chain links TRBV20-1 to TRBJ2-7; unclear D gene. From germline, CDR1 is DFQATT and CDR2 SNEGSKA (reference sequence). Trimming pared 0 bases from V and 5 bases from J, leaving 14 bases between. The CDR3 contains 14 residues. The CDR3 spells CSARDRARMNEQYF. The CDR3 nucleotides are TGCAGTGCTAGAGATCGTGCCAGAATGAACGAGCAGTACTTC.

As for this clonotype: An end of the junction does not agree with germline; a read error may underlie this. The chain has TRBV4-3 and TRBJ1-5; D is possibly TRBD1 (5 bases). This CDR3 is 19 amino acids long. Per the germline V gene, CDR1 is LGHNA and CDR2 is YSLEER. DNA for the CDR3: TGCGCCAGCAGCCAAGATTTGTCGGCCTCAGGCTGGGGCAATCAGCCCCAGGATTTT. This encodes CASSQDLSASGWGNQPQDF.

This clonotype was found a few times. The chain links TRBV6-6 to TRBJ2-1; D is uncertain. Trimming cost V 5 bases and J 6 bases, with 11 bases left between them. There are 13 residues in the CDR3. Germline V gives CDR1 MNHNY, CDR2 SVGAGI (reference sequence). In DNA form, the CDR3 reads TGTGCCAGCAGTCACCCCCCGAGCAATGAGCAGTTCTTC. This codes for CASSHPPSNEQFF.

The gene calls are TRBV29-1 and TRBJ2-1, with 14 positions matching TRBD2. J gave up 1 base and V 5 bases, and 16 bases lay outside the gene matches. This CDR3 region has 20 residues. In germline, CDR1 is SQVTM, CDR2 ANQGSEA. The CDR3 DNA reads TGCAGCGTTCCCACTAAGACTAGCGGGAGGGGAAAGATATCCTACAATGAGCAGTTCTTC. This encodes CSVPTKTSGRGKISYNEQFF.

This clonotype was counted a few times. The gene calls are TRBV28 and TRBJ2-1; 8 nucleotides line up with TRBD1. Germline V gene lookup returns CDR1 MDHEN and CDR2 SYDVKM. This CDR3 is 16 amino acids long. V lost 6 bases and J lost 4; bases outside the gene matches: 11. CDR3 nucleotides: TGTGCCAGCAGCCCGAATACAGGGGGTTCTTACAATGAGCAGTTCTTC. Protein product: CASSPNTGGSYNEQFF.

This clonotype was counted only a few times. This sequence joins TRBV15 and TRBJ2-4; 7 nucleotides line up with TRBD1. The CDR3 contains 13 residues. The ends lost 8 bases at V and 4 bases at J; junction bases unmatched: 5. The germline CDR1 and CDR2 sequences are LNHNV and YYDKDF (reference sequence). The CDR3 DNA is TGTGCCACCCGGCTACAGGGGAAAAACATTCAGTACTTC. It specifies CATRLQGKNIQYF.

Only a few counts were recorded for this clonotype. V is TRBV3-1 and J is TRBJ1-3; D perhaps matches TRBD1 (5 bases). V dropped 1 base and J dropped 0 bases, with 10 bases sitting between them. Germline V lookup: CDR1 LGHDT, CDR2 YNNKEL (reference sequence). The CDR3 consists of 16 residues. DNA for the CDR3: TGTGCCAGCAGCCAAGTTGGGGGGGTCTCTGGAAACACCATATATTTT. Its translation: CASSQVGGVSGNTIYF.

The CDR3 spells CASSQPGQGLHEQYF. DNA for the CDR3: TGTGCCAGCAGCCAACCGGGACAGGGGCTCCACGAGCAGTACTTC. V usage is TRBV6-1 and J usage is TRBJ2-7, with 10 bases fitting TRBD1. Germline CDR1 reads MNHNS; CDR2 reads SASEGT. The V and J ends lost 6 bases and 5 bases, in that order; junction bases with no gene match: 10. This CDR3 has 15 amino acids.

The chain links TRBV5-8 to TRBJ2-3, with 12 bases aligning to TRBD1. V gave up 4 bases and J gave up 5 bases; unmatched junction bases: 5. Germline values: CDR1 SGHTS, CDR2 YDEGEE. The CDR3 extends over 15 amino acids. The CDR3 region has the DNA TGTGCCAGCAGCACGGGACAGGGGGCTTTAGATACGCAGTATTTT. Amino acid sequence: CASSTGQGALDTQYF.

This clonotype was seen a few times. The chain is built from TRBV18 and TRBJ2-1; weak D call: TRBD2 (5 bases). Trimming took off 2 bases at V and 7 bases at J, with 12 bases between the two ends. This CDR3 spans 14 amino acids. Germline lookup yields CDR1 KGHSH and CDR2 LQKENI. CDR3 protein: CASSPDSGLNEQFF. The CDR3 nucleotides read TGTGCCAGCTCACCAGATTCGGGATTGAATGAGCAGTTCTTC.

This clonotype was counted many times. CDR3 coding DNA: TGCAGCGTTCGAGCTAGACTAGCAGACTCCAATGAGCAGTTCTTC. Translation gives CSVRARLADSNEQFF. V and J are TRBV29-1 and TRBJ2-1; 7 positions match TRBD2. The CDR3 extends over 15 amino acids. Trimming at V came to 5 bases and at J to 6 bases, leaving 13 bases not matched to a gene. Looked up from germline, CDR1 is SQVTM and CDR2 is ANQGSEA.

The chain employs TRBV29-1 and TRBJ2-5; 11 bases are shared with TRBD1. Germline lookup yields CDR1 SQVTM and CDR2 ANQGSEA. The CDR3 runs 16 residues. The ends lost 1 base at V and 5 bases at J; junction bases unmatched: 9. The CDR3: CSVEGRTGGAFETQYF. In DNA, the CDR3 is TGCAGCGTTGAAGGACGGACAGGGGGCGCGTTCGAGACCCAGTACTTC.

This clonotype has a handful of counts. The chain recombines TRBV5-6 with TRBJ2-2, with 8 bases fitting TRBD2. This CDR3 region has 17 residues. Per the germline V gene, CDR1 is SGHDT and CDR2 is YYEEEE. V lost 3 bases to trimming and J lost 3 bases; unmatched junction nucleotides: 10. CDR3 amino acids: CASSSTPGAGDTGELFF. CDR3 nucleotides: TGTGCCAGCAGCTCCACTCCGGGAGCGGGGGACACCGGGGAGCTGTTTTTT.

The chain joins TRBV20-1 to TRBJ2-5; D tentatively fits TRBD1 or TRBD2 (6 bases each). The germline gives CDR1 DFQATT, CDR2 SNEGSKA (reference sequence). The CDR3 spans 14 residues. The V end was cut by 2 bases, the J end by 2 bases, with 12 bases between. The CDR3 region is CSARPLGGQETQYF. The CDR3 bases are TGCAGTGCTAGACCGCTAGGGGGGCAAGAGACCCAGTACTTC.

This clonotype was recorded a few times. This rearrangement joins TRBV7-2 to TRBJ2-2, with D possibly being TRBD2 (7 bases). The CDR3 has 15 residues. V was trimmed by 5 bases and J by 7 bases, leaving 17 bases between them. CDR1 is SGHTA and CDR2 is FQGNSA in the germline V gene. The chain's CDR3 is CASSLGGGYSGELFF. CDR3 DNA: TGTGCCAGCAGCCTAGGGGGAGGGTACAGCGGGGAGCTGTTTTTT.

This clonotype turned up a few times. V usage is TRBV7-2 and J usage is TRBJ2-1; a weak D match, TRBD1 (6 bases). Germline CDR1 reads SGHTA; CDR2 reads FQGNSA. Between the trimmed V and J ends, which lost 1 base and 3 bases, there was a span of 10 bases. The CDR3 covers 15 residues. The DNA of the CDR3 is TGTGCCAGCAGCTTAGTGGGCAGGGGCTACAATGAGCAGTTCTTC. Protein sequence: CASSLVGRGYNEQFF.

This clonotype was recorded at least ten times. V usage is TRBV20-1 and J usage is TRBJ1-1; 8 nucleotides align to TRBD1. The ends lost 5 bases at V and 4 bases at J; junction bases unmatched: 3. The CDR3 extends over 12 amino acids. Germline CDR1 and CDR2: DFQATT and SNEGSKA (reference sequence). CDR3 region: CSASDRVTEAFF. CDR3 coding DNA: TGCAGTGCTTCGGACAGGGTCACTGAAGCTTTCTTT.

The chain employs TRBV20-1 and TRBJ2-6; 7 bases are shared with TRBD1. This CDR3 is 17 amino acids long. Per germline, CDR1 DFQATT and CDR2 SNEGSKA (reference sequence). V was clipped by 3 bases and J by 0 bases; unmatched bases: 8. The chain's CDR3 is CSARGTELTSGANVLTF. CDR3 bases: TGCAGTGCTAGGGGGACAGAATTGACCTCTGGGGCCAACGTCCTGACTTTC.

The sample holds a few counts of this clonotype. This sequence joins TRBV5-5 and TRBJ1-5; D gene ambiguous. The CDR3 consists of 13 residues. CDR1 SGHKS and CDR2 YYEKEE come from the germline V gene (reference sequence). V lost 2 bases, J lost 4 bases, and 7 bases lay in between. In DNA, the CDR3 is TGTGCCAGCAGCTTCGCGGAAAATCAGCCCCAGCATTTT. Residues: CASSFAENQPQHF. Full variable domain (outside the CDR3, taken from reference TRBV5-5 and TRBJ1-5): DAGVTQSPTHLIKTRGQQVTLRCSPISGHKSVSWYQQVLGQGPQFIFQYYEKEERGRGNFPDRFSARQFPNYSSELNVNALLLGDSALYLCASSFAENQPQHFGDGTRLSIL.

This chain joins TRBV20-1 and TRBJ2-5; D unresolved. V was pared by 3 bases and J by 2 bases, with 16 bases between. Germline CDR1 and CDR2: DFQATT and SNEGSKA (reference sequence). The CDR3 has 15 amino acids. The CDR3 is CSASWGSVKQETQYF. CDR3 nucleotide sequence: TGCAGTGCTAGTTGGGGAAGTGTAAAGCAAGAGACCCAGTACTTC.

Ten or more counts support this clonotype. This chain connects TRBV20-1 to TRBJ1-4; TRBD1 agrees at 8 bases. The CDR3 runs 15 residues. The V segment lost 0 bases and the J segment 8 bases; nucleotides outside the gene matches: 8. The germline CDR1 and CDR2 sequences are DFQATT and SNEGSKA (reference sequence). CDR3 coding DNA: TGCAGTGCTAGAGATTCGACAGGGGTCGGGGAAAAACTGTTTTTT. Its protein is CSARDSTGVGEKLFF.

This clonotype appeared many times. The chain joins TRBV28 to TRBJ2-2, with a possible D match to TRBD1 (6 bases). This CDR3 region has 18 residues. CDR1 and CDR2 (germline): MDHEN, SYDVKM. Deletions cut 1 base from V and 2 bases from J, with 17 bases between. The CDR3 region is CASSLLIIAGTNTGELFF. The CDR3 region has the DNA TGTGCCAGCAGTTTATTGATTATCGCCGGGACAAACACCGGGGAGCTGTTTTTT. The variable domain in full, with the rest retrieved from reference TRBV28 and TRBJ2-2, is DVKVTQSSRYLVKRTGEKVFLECVQDMDHENMFWYRQDPGLGLRLIYFSYDVKMKEKGDIPEGYSVSREKKERFSLILESASTNQTSMYLCASSLLIIAGTNTGELFFGEGSRLTVL.

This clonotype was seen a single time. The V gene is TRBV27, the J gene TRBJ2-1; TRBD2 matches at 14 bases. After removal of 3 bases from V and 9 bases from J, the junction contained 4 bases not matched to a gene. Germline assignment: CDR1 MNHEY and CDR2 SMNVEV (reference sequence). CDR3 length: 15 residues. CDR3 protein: CASSFRLAGGGEQFF. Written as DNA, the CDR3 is TGTGCCAGCAGTTTCCGACTAGCGGGAGGGGGTGAGCAGTTCTTC.

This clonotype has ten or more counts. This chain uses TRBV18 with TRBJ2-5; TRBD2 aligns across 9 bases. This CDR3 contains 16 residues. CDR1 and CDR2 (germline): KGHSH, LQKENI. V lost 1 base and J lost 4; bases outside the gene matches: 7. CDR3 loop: CASSPRRIAGVETQYF. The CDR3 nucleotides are TGTGCCAGCTCACCACGGAGGATAGCGGGAGTAGAGACCCAGTACTTC. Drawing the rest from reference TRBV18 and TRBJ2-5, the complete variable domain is NAGVMQNPRHLVRRRGQEARLRCSPMKGHSHVYWYRQLPEEGLKFMVYLQKENIIDESGMPKERFSAEFPKEGPSILRIQQVVRGDSAAYFCASSPRRIAGVETQYFGPGTRLLVL.